Following are 32 T cell receptor beta chains from one sample sequenced in a study of T cell responses to AZD1222 COVID-19 vaccine. Produced via immunoSEQ multiplex PCR; TCRdb's table is partial and in-frame only. The data contain under 200,000 clones, about 92% of them singletons. Sequenced here: peripheral blood, sampled 28 days after the second dose of the MenACWY control vaccine. The origin of the receptors is an adult who received the MenACWY meningococcal vaccine as a control.

This chain links TRBV9 with TRBJ2-7; 7 bases map to TRBD2. Per germline, CDR1 SGDLS and CDR2 YYNGEE. The J segment lost 4 bases and the V segment lost 2 bases, leaving 9 bases of the junction unmatched. The CDR3 covers 15 residues. The CDR3 DNA follows: TGTGCCAGCAGCGTTGGGGCGGGAGTACAGTACGAGCAGTACTTC. Its translation is CASSVGAGVQYEQYF. The full variable domain, with the rest looked up from reference TRBV9 and TRBJ2-7, is DSGVTQTPKHLITATGQRVTLRCSPRSGDLSVYWYQQSLDQGLQFLIQYYNGEERAKGNILERFSAQQFPDLHSELNLSSLELGDSALYFCASSVGAGVQYEQYFGPGTRLTVT.

This clone was found a few times. The chain links TRBV4-2 to TRBJ1-5, with unresolved D. V was trimmed by 0 bases and J by 7 bases, leaving 13 bases between them. This CDR3 has 15 residues. Germline-derived CDR1 and CDR2 are LGHNA and YNFKEQ. The CDR3 region is CASSQEWRLVQPQHF. The CDR3 DNA reads TGTGCCAGCAGCCAAGAATGGCGACTTGTCCAGCCCCAGCATTTT.

The V gene is TRBV20-1, the J gene TRBJ1-1; D gene unclear. V was clipped by 5 bases and J by 8 bases, with 12 bases between them. The germline V gene has CDR1 DFQATT and CDR2 SNEGSKA (reference sequence). CDR3 length: 11 amino acids. The CDR3 nucleotides read TGCAGTGCTGAGACGGGGAGAGAAGCTTTCTTT. The encoded protein is CSAETGREAFF.

In nucleotides, the CDR3 is TGTGCCAGCCAAGGGGCAGCTAACTATGGCTACACCTTC. Translation: CASQGAANYGYTF. This chain uses TRBV19 with TRBJ1-2; D might be TRBD1 (5 bases). Trimming took 9 bases from V and 0 from J, leaving 11 bases between them. Per germline, CDR1 LNHDA and CDR2 SQIVND (reference sequence). The CDR3 spans 13 residues.

The chain has TRBV25-1 and TRBJ1-2; D might be TRBD1 (5 bases). CDR1 MGHDK and CDR2 SYGVNS come from the germline V gene. The CDR3 extends over 11 amino acids. Deletions cut 7 bases from V and 2 bases from J, with 5 bases between. CDR3 residues: CASTGNYGYTF. CDR3 bases: TGTGCCAGCACAGGGAACTATGGCTACACCTTC.

The V and J genes are TRBV11-2 and TRBJ1-3; D remains ambiguous. The CDR3 runs to 14 residues. Between the trimmed V and J ends, which lost 6 bases and 0 bases, there was a span of 9 bases. CDR1 and CDR2 (germline): SGHAT, FQNNGV. DNA of the CDR3: TGTGCCAGCAGGAACGCTAGCTCTGGAAACACCATATATTTT. Amino acid sequence: CASRNASSGNTIYF.

This clone was detected once. The chain couples TRBV2 to TRBJ2-1; D perhaps matches TRBD2 (5 bases). The CDR3 has 14 residues. The ends were cut back, 11 bases at V and 6 bases at J, with 20 bases in the middle. The germline gives CDR1 SNHLY, CDR2 FYNNEI. The CDR3 reads CASGQEVVSNEQFF. For the CDR3, the DNA is TGTGCCTCCGGCCAGGAGGTGGTTAGCAATGAGCAGTTCTTC.

This sequence joins TRBV6-5 and TRBJ1-4, with D unresolved. Trimming pared 5 bases from V and 8 bases from J, leaving 6 bases between. In germline, CDR1 is MNHEY, CDR2 SVGAGI. The CDR3 has 11 amino acids. The CDR3 loop reads CASSIGEKLFF. CDR3 DNA: TGTGCCAGCAGTATTGGGGAAAAACTGTTTTTT.

The chain uses TRBV15 and TRBJ2-2, with TRBD2 identical over 8 bases. CDR1 and CDR2 (germline): LNHNV, YYDKDF (reference sequence). This CDR3 comprises 16 residues. Trimming at V came to 0 bases and at J to 7 bases, leaving 7 bases not matched to a gene. The CDR3 nucleotides read TGTGCCACCAGCAGAGATACCGGGAGGGGCGGCGGGGAGCTGTTTTTT. Amino acid sequence: CATSRDTGRGGGELFF.

This chain connects TRBV13 to TRBJ2-3; D remains ambiguous. The CDR3 covers 15 residues. Trimming left V 6 bases short and J 2 bases short, with 15 bases between. The germline CDR1 and CDR2 sequences are PRHDT and FYEKMQ (reference sequence). CDR3 bases: TGTGCCAGCAGAAGGTTGGGGTCCACCACAGATACGCAGTATTTT. Its translation is CASRRLGSTTDTQYF.

The chain links TRBV15 to TRBJ2-3, with a tentative D call TRBD2 (6 bases). Deletions cut 1 base from V and 4 bases from J, with 18 bases between. CDR3 length equals 17 residues. Germline CDR1 and CDR2: LNHNV and YYDKDF (reference sequence). The CDR3 sequence is CATSRVRGINPADTQYF. In DNA, the CDR3 is TGTGCCACCAGCAGAGTTCGCGGGATAAACCCTGCAGATACGCAGTATTTT. The full variable domain, in which reference TRBV15 and TRBJ2-3 provide the parts outside the CDR3, is DAMVIQNPRYQVTQFGKPVTLSCSQTLNHNVMYWYQQKSSQAPKLLFHYYDKDFNNEADTPDNFQSRRPNTSFCFLDIRSPGLGDTAMYLCATSRVRGINPADTQYFGPGTRLTVL.

The chain joins TRBV18 to TRBJ1-5, with D uncertain. Trimming left V 5 bases short and J 7 bases short, with 18 bases between. This CDR3 is 15 amino acids long. Germline V gene lookup returns CDR1 KGHSH and CDR2 LQKENI. For the CDR3, the DNA is TGTGCCAGCTCAGTAGAAGGGAAGGCGGACCAGCCCCAGCATTTT. It yields the protein CASSVEGKADQPQHF.

A remark on this clone: Other DNA sequences of this sample code for an identical CDR3. The chain has TRBV19 and TRBJ1-2; a weak D match, TRBD1 (5 bases). CDR1 is LNHDA, CDR2 SQIVND, per germline (reference sequence). Trimming shortened V by 2 bases and J by 2 bases, and 9 bases separated the two germline ends. This CDR3 spans 14 amino acids. The DNA of the CDR3 is TGTGCCAGTAGTATACAGGGATTAAACTATGGCTACACCTTC. Translation: CASSIQGLNYGYTF.

V gene TRBV19 combines with J gene TRBJ2-7; 13 nucleotides align to TRBD2. Germline V CDR1 and CDR2: LNHDA, SQIVND (reference sequence). The trim removed 5 bases at V and 1 base at J, leaving 8 bases unmatched. The CDR3 loop spans 17 amino acids. The DNA of the CDR3 is TGTGCCAGTAGTCCACGGACTAGCGGGAGAGCGTCCTACGAGCAGTACTTC. Translation gives CASSPRTSGRASYEQYF. Using reference TRBV19 and TRBJ2-7 for the parts outside the CDR3, the full variable domain is DGGITQSPKYLFRKEGQNVTLSCEQNLNHDAMYWYRQDPGQGLRLIYYSQIVNDFQKGDIAEGYSVSREKKESFPLTVTSAQKNPTAFYLCASSPRTSGRASYEQYFGPGTRLTVT.

The chain combines TRBV28 with TRBJ1-6; no definite D call. Germline-derived CDR1 and CDR2 are MDHEN and SYDVKM. Trimming pared 8 bases from V and 0 bases from J, leaving 20 bases between. CDR3 length: 18 amino acids. Here the CDR3 reads CASLGTSLSVSYNSPLHF. The CDR3 DNA reads as TGTGCCAGCTTGGGCACGAGTCTTTCTGTCTCCTATAATTCACCCCTCCACTTT.

This sequence joins TRBV9 and TRBJ2-1, with D perhaps matching TRBD1 or TRBD2 (7 bases each). The germline V and J ends were trimmed by 3 bases and 9 bases, with 19 bases remaining between them. The CDR3 totals 15 residues. Germline CDR1 and CDR2: SGDLS and YYNGEE. CDR3 bases: TGTGCCAGCAGCGGTTTTGCGGGAGACAGGGTTGAGCAGTTCTTC. Residues: CASSGFAGDRVEQFF.

The chain has TRBV11-1 and TRBJ2-7; 7 bases match TRBD2. The V gene end was trimmed by 5 bases and the J gene end by 6 bases; junction bases not matched to a gene: 4. The CDR3 has 12 amino acids. Per germline, CDR1 SGHAT and CDR2 FQDESV (reference sequence). The CDR3 DNA reads TGTGCCAGCAGCCAATGGGGGGGCGAGCAGTACTTC. Translating it yields CASSQWGGEQYF.

The chain recombines TRBV7-9 with TRBJ2-1, with a weak D call TRBD2 (5 bases). The CDR3 extends over 13 amino acids. Germline V gives CDR1 SEHNR, CDR2 FQNEAQ (reference sequence). Trimming left V 1 base short and J 9 bases short, with 10 bases between. The DNA of the CDR3 is TGTGCCAGCAGCTTAGTCCTTCGGGGTGAGCAGTTCTTC. Translating gives CASSLVLRGEQFF.

The rearrangement links TRBV11-2 to TRBJ2-7, with 12 bases fitting TRBD2. CDR1 is SGHAT and CDR2 is FQNNGV in the germline V gene. The CDR3 consists of 16 residues. V was pared by 5 bases and J by 2 bases, with 7 bases of the junction left unmatched. The CDR3 DNA sequence: TGTGCCAGCAGCCCCGGGACTAGCGGGTTCCCCTACGAGCAGTACTTC. It yields the protein CASSPGTSGFPYEQYF.

V gene TRBV30 combines with J gene TRBJ2-5; 8 bases align to TRBD2. Germline values: CDR1 GTSNPN, CDR2 SVGIG (reference sequence). The CDR3 totals 12 residues. With 8 bases clipped from V and 10 bases from J, the junction kept 12 bases outside the gene matches. CDR3 coding DNA: TGTGCCCTCGATGGTATTCGGGGGGGCCAGTACTTC. It codes for CALDGIRGGQYF. Filled out from reference TRBV30 and TRBJ2-5, the complete variable domain reads SQTIHQWPATLVQPVGSPLSLECTVEGTSNPNLYWYRQAAGRGLQLLFYSVGIGQISSEVPQNLSASRPQDRQFILSSKKLLLSDSGFYLCALDGIRGGQYFGPGTRLLVL.

This clone has more than one count but fewer than ten. The CDR3 nucleotides are TGCGCCAGCAGCCAGGCCAACTACTGGGGCAATGGCTACACCTTC. Translating it yields CASSQANYWGNGYTF. The chain couples TRBV4-3 to TRBJ1-2, with D perhaps TRBD1 (5 bases). CDR1 and CDR2 from the germline V gene are LGHNA and YSLEER. This CDR3 spans 15 amino acids. V lost 3 bases, J lost 6 bases, and 17 bases lay in between.

The chain links TRBV29-1 to TRBJ2-1; maybe TRBD2 (6 bases). Germline CDR1 SQVTM, CDR2 ANQGSEA. V gave up 7 bases and J gave up 7 bases, with 17 bases separating them. This CDR3 comprises 13 residues. The CDR3 loop is CSAGTPPWNEQFF. As DNA, the CDR3 is TGCAGCGCCGGGACTCCCCCTTGGAATGAGCAGTTCTTC.

This chain uses TRBV5-4 with TRBJ1-2; 11 bases match TRBD1. The CDR3 totals 14 residues. The J segment lost 5 bases and the V segment lost 3 bases, leaving 3 bases of the junction unmatched. Germline V gene data show CDR1 as SGHNT and CDR2 as YYREEE (reference sequence). The DNA for the CDR3 is TGTGCCAGCAGCTCGGACAGGGGGCCTTATGGCTACACCTTC. Translating it yields CASSSDRGPYGYTF.

The chain has TRBV10-3 and TRBJ1-3, with D unresolved. V was pared by 5 bases and J by 0 bases, with 14 bases between. The CDR3 covers 16 residues. Germline values: CDR1 ENHRY, CDR2 SYGVKD. The CDR3 DNA reads TGTGCCATCAGTAGTCCTGGGGTCGTCTCTGGAAACACCATATATTTT. Its translation is CAISSPGVVSGNTIYF.

The V call is TRBV5-1, the J call TRBJ2-1; 10 nucleotides agree with TRBD2. Germline loops: CDR1 SGHRS, CDR2 YFSETQ. The ends lost 4 bases at V and 4 bases at J; junction bases unmatched: 8. The CDR3 is 16 amino acids. The CDR3 spells CASSALTSGPYNEQFF. CDR3 DNA sequence: TGCGCCAGCAGCGCTCTGACTAGCGGGCCTTACAATGAGCAGTTCTTC. The full variable domain, completed using reference TRBV5-1 and TRBJ2-1, is KAGVTQTPRYLIKTRGQQVTLSCSPISGHRSVSWYQQTPGQGLQFLFEYFSETQRNKGNFPGRFSGRQFSNSRSEMNVSTLELGDSALYLCASSALTSGPYNEQFFGPGTRLTVL.

This rearrangement joins TRBV24-1 to TRBJ2-7, with TRBD2 matching over 8 bases. The CDR3 has 14 residues. CDR1 is KGHDR, CDR2 SFDVKD, per germline. The junction had 3 bases not matched to a gene; V was cut back by 0 bases and J by 6 bases. CDR3 amino acids: CATSDLFREGEQYF. Written as DNA, the CDR3 is TGTGCCACCAGTGATTTGTTCCGGGAGGGCGAGCAGTACTTC.

This rearrangement joins TRBV5-1 to TRBJ2-6; tentative D call: TRBD2 (6 bases). Germline V gene lookup returns CDR1 SGHRS and CDR2 YFSETQ. The CDR3 length is 15 residues. Trimming shortened V by 7 bases and J by 1 base, and 12 bases separated the two germline ends. For the CDR3, the DNA is TGCGCCAGCTCGCGGGGCGCGTCTGGGGCCAACGTCCTGACTTTC. It translates to CASSRGASGANVLTF.

The chain carries TRBV27 and TRBJ1-2; D gene unclear. Trimming removed 5 bases from V and 7 bases from J, with 20 bases in between. Germline V gives CDR1 MNHEY, CDR2 SMNVEV (reference sequence). This CDR3 spans 15 amino acids. The CDR3 nucleotides are TGTGCCAGCAGTCCACGGGGAGAGCGGTGGTTTGGCTACACCTTC. Its protein product is CASSPRGERWFGYTF.

The chain has TRBV7-3 and TRBJ2-1; 7 nucleotides agree with TRBD2. The CDR3 extends over 16 amino acids. V lost 2 bases and J lost 10; bases outside the gene matches: 14. The germline CDR1 and CDR2 sequences are SGHTA and FQGTGA. The CDR3 nucleotides read TGTGCCAGCAGCTTATTAGTGGGAGGGCCGGTTGTCGAGCAGTTCTTC. Its translation is CASSLLVGGPVVEQFF.

V and J are TRBV2 and TRBJ1-2, with no clear D. The CDR3 contains 14 residues. Looked up from germline, CDR1 is SNHLY and CDR2 is FYNNEI. The germline V and J ends were trimmed by 1 base and 4 bases, with 10 bases remaining between them. CDR3 loop: CASSEGENFYGYTF. The CDR3 nucleotides read TGTGCCAGCAGTGAAGGGGAGAACTTCTATGGCTACACCTTC.

The chain links TRBV7-8 to TRBJ2-7; TRBD1 matches 10 bases. The germline V gene has CDR1 SGHVS and CDR2 FQNEAQ. After removal of 1 base from V and 2 bases from J, the junction contained 5 bases not matched to a gene. The CDR3 consists of 16 residues. DNA of the CDR3: TGTGCCAGCAGCTTAGGGGGGACAGGGGCCCCCTACGAGCAGTACTTC. Protein product: CASSLGGTGAPYEQYF.

V and J are TRBV6-5 and TRBJ1-4; D is possibly TRBD1 (6 bases). The V gene's germline CDR1 is MNHEY and CDR2 SVGAGI. Trimming pared 5 bases from V and 3 bases from J, leaving 10 bases between. The CDR3 length is 14 residues. The CDR3 is CASSPGTPNEKLFF. CDR3 bases: TGTGCCAGCAGTCCCGGGACACCTAATGAAAAACTGTTTTTT.